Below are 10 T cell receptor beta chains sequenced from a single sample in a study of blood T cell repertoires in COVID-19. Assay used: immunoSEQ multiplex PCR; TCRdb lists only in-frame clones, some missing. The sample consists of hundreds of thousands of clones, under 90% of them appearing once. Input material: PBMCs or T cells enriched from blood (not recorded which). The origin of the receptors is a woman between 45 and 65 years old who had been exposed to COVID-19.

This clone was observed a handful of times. CDR3 DNA: TGCGCCAGCAGCCCCCGGGGAGACAATTCACCCCTCCACTTT. As protein: CASSPRGDNSPLHF. The gene calls are TRBV5-1 and TRBJ1-6; no clear D. The germline V gene has CDR1 SGHRS and CDR2 YFSETQ. Trimming shortened V by 4 bases and J by 7 bases, and 12 bases separated the two germline ends. This CDR3 is 14 amino acids long. The full variable domain, rest sourced from reference TRBV5-1 and TRBJ1-6, is KAGVTQTPRYLIKTRGQQVTLSCSPISGHRSVSWYQQTPGQGLQFLFEYFSETQRNKGNFPGRFSGRQFSNSRSEMNVSTLELGDSALYLCASSPRGDNSPLHFGNGTRLTVT.

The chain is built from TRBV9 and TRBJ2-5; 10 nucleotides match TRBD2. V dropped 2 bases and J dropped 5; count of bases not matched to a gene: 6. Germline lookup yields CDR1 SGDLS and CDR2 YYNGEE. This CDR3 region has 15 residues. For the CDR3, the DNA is TGTGCCAGCAGCGTGAGGGCGACTAGCGGGGAGACCCAGTACTTC. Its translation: CASSVRATSGETQYF.

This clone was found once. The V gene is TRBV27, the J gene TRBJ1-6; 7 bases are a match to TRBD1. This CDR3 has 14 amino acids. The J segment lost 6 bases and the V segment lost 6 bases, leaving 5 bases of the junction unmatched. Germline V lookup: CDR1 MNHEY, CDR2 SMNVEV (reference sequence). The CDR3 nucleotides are TGTGCCAGCAGGCTACAGGGGAGTAATTCACCCCTCCACTTT. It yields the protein CASRLQGSNSPLHF.

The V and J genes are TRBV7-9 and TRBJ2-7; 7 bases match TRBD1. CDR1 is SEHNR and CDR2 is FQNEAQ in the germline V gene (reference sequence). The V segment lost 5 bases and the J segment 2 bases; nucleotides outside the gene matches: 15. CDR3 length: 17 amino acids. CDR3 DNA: TGTGCCAGCAGCCAACCTTTGGACAGGAAGAGCACCTACGAGCAGTACTTC. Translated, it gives CASSQPLDRKSTYEQYF.

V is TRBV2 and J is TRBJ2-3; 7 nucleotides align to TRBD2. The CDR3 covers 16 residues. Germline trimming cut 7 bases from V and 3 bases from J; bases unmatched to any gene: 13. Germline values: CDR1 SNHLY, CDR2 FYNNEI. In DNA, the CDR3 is TGTGCCAGCAATCGGCGGGGGATAATAGAAACAGATACGCAGTATTTT. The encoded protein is CASNRRGIIETDTQYF.

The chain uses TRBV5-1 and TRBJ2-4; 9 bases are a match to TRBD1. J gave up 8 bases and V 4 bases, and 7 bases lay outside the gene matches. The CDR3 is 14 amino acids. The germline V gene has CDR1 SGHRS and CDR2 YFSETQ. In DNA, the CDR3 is TGCGCCAGCAGCGGGGGACAGGGTTTTGACATTCAGTACTTC. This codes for CASSGGQGFDIQYF. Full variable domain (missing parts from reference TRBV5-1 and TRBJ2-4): KAGVTQTPRYLIKTRGQQVTLSCSPISGHRSVSWYQQTPGQGLQFLFEYFSETQRNKGNFPGRFSGRQFSNSRSEMNVSTLELGDSALYLCASSGGQGFDIQYFGAGTRLSVL.

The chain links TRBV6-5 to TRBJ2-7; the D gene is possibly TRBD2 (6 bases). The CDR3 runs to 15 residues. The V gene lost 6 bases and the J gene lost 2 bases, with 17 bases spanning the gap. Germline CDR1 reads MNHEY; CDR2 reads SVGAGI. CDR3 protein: CASRPQRAVPYEQYF. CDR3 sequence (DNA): TGTGCCAGCAGGCCCCAGCGGGCAGTTCCCTACGAGCAGTACTTC.

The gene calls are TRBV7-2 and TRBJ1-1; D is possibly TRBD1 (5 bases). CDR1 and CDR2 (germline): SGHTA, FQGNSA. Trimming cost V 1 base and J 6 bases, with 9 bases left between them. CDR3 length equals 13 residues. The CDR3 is CASSLVGAAEAFF. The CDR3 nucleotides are TGTGCCAGCAGCTTAGTAGGGGCAGCTGAAGCTTTCTTT.

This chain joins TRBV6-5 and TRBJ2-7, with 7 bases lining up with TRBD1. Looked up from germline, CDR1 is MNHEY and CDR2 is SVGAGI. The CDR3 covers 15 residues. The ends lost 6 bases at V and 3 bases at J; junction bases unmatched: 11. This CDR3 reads CASRSPGQTIYEQYF. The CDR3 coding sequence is TGTGCCAGCAGGTCTCCGGGACAGACCATCTACGAGCAGTACTTC.

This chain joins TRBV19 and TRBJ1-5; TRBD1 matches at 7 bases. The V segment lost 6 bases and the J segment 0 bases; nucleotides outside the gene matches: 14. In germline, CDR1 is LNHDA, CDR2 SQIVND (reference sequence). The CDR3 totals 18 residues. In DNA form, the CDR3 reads TGTGCCAGTAGGGCAGGACAGGTGGCGGGGAATAGCAATCAGCCCCAGCATTTT. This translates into CASRAGQVAGNSNQPQHF.